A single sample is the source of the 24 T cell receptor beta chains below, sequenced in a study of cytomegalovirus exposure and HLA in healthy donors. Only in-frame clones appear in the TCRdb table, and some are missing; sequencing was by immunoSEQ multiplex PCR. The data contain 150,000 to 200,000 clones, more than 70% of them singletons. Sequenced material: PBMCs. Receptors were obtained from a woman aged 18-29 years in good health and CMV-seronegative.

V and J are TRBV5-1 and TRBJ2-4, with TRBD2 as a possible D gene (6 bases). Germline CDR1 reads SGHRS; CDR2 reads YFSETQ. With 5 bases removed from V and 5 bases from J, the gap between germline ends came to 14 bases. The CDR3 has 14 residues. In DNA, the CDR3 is TGCGCCAGCAGGAGGGCCGGGAGTGAAAACATTCAGTACTTC. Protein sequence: CASRRAGSENIQYF.

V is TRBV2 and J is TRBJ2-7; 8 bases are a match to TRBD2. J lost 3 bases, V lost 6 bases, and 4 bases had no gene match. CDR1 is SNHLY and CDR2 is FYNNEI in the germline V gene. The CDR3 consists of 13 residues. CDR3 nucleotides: TGTGCCAGCAGAGGGACTAGGGTCTACGAGCAGTACTTC. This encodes CASRGTRVYEQYF.

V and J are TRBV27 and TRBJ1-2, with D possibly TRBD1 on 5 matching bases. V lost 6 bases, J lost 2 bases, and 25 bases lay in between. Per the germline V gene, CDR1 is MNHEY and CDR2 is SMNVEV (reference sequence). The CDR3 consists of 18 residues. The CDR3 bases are TGTGCCAGCAGGACCGTACGACAGAGAAGACCTATAAACTATGGCTACACCTTC. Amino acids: CASRTVRQRRPINYGYTF.

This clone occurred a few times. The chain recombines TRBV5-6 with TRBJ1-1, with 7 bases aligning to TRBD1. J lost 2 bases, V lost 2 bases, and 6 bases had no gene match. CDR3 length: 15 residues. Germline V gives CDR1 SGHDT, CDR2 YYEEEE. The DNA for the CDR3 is TGTGCCAGCAGCTTCGTTGACAGGGATAACACTGAAGCTTTCTTT. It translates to CASSFVDRDNTEAFF.

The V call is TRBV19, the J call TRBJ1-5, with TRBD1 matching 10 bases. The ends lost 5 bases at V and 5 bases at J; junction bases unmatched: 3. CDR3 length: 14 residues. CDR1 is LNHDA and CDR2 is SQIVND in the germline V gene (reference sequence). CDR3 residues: CASSQDRGYQPQHF. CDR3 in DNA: TGTGCCAGTAGTCAGGACAGGGGGTATCAGCCCCAGCATTTT.

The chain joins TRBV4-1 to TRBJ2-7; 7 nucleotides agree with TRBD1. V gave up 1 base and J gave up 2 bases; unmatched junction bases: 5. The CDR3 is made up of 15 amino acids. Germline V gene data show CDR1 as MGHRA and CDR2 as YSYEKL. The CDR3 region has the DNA TGCGCCAGCAGCCAAGGACAGGGAGAGACCTACGAGCAGTACTTC. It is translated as CASSQGQGETYEQYF.

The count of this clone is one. CDR3 loop: CAWSRGRGNQPQHF. The DNA of the CDR3 is TGTGCCTGGAGTCGTGGCAGGGGCAATCAGCCCCAGCATTTT. The rearrangement joins TRBV30 to TRBJ1-5; maybe TRBD1 (5 bases). Trimming cost V 2 bases and J 2 bases, with 10 bases left between them. Looked up from germline, CDR1 is GTSNPN and CDR2 is SVGIG (reference sequence). The CDR3 is 14 amino acids.

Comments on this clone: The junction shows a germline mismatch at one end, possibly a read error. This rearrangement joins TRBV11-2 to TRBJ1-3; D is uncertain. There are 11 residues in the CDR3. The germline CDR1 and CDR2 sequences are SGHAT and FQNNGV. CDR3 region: CASRGPGLVRF. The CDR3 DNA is TGTGCCAGCAGGGGCCCAGGTTTGGTTCGTTTT.

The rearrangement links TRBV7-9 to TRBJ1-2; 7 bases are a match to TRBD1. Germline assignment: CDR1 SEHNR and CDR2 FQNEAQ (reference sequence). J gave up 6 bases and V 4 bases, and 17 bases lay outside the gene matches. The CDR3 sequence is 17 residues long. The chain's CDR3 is CASSSTNPGQILNGYTF. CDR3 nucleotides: TGTGCCAGCAGCTCCACTAACCCGGGACAGATATTGAATGGCTACACCTTC.

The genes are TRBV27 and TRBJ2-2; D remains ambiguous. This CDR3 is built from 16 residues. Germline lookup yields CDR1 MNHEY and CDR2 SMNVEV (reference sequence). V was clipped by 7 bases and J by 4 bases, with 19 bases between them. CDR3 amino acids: CASTSHSSTGTGELFF. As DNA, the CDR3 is TGTGCCAGCACCTCCCATTCCTCCACCGGCACCGGGGAGCTGTTTTTT.

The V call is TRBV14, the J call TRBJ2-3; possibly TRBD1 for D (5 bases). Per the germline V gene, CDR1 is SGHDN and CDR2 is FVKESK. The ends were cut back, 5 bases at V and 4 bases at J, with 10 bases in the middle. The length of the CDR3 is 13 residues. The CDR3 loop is CASSMGPADTQYF. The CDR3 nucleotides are TGTGCCAGCAGCATGGGGCCCGCAGATACGCAGTATTTT.

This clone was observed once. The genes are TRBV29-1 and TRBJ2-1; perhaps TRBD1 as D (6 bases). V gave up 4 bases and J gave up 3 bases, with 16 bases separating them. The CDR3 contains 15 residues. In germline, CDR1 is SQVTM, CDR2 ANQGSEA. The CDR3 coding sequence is TGCAGCGTTGCCCGGGATCCCAGGGGCTACAATGAGCAGTTCTTC. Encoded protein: CSVARDPRGYNEQFF.

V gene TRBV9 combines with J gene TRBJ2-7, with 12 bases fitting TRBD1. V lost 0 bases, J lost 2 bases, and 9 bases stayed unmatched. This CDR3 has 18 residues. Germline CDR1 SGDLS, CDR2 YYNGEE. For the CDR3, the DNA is TGTGCCAGCAGCGTAGGCCGTACCGGGACAGGGGGCGCCTACGAGCAGTACTTC. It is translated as CASSVGRTGTGGAYEQYF.

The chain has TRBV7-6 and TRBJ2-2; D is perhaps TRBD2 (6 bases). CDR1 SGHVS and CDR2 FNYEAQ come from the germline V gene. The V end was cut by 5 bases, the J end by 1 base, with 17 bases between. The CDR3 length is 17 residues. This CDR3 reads CASSLGVARGNTGELFF. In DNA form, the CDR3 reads TGTGCCAGCAGCCTGGGGGTGGCGCGGGGGAACACCGGGGAGCTGTTTTTT.

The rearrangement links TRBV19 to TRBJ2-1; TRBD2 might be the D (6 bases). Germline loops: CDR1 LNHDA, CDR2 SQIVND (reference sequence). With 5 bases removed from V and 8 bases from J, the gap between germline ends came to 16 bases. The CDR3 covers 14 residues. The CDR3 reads CASSSLTRVDEQFF. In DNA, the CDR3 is TGTGCCAGTAGTTCTTTGACTAGAGTGGATGAGCAGTTCTTC.

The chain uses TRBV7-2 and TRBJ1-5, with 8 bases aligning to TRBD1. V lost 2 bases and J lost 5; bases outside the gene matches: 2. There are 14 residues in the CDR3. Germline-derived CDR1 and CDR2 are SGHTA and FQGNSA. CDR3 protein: CASSLQTGDQPQHF. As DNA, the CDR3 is TGTGCCAGCAGCTTACAGACAGGGGATCAGCCCCAGCATTTT.

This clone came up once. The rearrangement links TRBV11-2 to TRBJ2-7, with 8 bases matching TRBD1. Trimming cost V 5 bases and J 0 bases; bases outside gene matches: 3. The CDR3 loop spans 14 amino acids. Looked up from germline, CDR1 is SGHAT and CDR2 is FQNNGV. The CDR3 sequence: CASSGTGISYEQYF. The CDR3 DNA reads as TGTGCCAGCAGCGGGACAGGTATCTCCTACGAGCAGTACTTC.

CDR3 loop: CASSVDEVGYTF. In DNA form, the CDR3 reads TGTGCCAGCAGCGTAGATGAGGTGGGCTACACCTTC. The V call is TRBV9, the J call TRBJ1-2; no reliable D call. CDR3 length equals 12 residues. CDR1 is SGDLS and CDR2 is YYNGEE in the germline V gene. V was cut by 0 bases and J by 8 bases, with 8 bases left in between.

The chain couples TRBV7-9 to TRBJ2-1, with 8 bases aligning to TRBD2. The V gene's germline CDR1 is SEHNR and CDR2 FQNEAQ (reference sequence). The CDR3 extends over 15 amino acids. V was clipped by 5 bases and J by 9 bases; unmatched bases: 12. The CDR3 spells CASSRGLVLAGEQFF. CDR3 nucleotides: TGTGCCAGCAGCCGGGGACTAGTTCTGGCTGGTGAGCAGTTCTTC.

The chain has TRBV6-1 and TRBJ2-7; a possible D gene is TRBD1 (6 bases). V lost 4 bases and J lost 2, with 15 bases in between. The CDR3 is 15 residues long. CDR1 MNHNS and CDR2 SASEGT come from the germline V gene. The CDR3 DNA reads TGTGCCAGCAGTGCGGCTCCCGGGACAACCTACGAGCAGTACTTC. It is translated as CASSAAPGTTYEQYF.

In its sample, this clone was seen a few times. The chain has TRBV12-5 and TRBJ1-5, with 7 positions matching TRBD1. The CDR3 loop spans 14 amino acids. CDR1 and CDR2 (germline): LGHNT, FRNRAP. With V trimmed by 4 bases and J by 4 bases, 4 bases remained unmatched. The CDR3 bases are TGTGCTAGTGGTTGGGGGACAGCTAATCAGCCCCAGCATTTT. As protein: CASGWGTANQPQHF.

CDR3: CASTRWTGVWPEAFF. In DNA form, the CDR3 reads TGTGCCAGCACCCGCTGGACAGGGGTATGGCCTGAAGCTTTCTTT. The chain joins TRBV6-5 to TRBJ1-1, with 9 positions matching TRBD1. Germline CDR1 reads MNHEY; CDR2 reads SVGAGI. Trimming at V came to 7 bases and at J to 6 bases, leaving 12 bases not matched to a gene. The CDR3 loop spans 15 amino acids.

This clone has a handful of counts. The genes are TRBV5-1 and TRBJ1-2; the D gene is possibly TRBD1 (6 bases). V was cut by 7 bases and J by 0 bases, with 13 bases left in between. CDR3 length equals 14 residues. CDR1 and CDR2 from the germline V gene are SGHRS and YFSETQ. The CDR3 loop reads CASGTGLANYGYTF. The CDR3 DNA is TGCGCCAGCGGAACAGGGTTAGCTAACTATGGCTACACCTTC.

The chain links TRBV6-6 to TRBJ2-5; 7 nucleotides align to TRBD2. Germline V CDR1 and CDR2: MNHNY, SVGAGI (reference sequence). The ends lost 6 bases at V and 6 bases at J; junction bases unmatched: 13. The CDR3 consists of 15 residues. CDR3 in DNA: TGTGCCAGCAGGGACGGGACTACCGGATGGCAGACCCAGTACTTC. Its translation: CASRDGTTGWQTQYF.